This T cell receptor beta chain was sequenced during a study of control samples from healthy donors and cancer patients. Assay used: immunoSEQ multiplex PCR; TCRdb lists only in-frame clones, some missing. The sample lists 99,000 or so clones, 83% occurring once. V lost 5 bases, J lost 4 bases, and 14 bases lay in between. Germline V CDR1 and CDR2: SGHVS, FQNEAQ. The CDR3 consists of 14 residues. This clonotype was sampled from a woman between 50 and 59 years old in good health. J is TRBJ1-1 and V is TRBV7-8, with D maybe TRBD1 (5 bases). The sample taken for sequencing was blood. The CDR3 DNA reads as TGTGCCAGCAGCGTTCTCGGGGGAGGCACTGAAGCTTTCTTT. Translation: CASSVLGGGTEAFF.